This paragraph reports one T cell receptor beta chain. This entry belongs to a study of brain T cells in children with intractable seizures. TCRdb keeps only in-frame clones here, not all; method: immunoSEQ multiplex PCR. The sample contains about 64,000 clones, about 96% of which appear only once. Germline V gives CDR1 SGHRS, CDR2 YFSETQ. The CDR3 extends over 15 amino acids. Trimming cost V 6 bases and J 6 bases, with 19 bases left between them. The gene calls are TRBV5-1 and TRBJ2-1; TRBD2 might be the D (6 bases). This TCR derives from a boy under two years old with focal cortical dysplasia and intractable seizures. Specimen: peripheral blood, collected at surgery. This CDR3 reads CASNLFLGGGNEQFF. CDR3 DNA sequence: TGCGCCAGCAACCTCTTTCTGGGGGGTGGCAATGAGCAGTTCTTC.